The T cell receptor (beta chain) under discussion was sequenced for a study of beta chain features in type 1 diabetes. On this clone itself: What it recognizes is unknown.

Trimming removed 4 bases at V and 1 base at J, with 18 bases between. Germline CDR1 SGHRS, CDR2 YFSETQ. The CDR3 extends over 17 amino acids. Investigators reverse transcribed all isolated RNA, so they sequenced expressed TCRB transcripts. Data came from immunoSEQ multiplex PCR; TCRdb stores just in-frame clones and leaves some out. The sample has approximately 260,000 clones; about 20% are singletons. Via CD45RO/CCR7/CD25/CD127/CD95/CD27, cells of the CD4+ naive, central memory, regulatory and stem cell-like memory subsets were sorted. Study conclusions and caveats: In all four CD4+ subsets, TCRB CDR3 length was significantly, moderately reduced in type 1 diabetes.

V and J are TRBV5-1 and TRBJ2-1; D not resolved. This TCR was sampled from a middle-aged woman with type 1 diabetes. Sample: naive CD4+ T cells from blood. The CDR3 sequence is CASSVLRQSASYNEQFF. DNA of the CDR3: TGCGCCAGCAGCGTGCTCCGGCAGAGCGCTTCCTACAATGAGCAGTTCTTC.